Below, 5 T cell receptor beta chains from the same sample are listed, as sequenced in a study of blood T cell repertoires in COVID-19. Assay: immunoSEQ multiplex PCR; the TCRdb copy retains only in-frame clones and omits some. The sample includes roughly 65,000 clones, approximately 78% seen only once; the top ten take approximately 14%. The source material was peripheral blood. Receptors originate from an older man with acute or convalescent COVID-19.

The chain recombines TRBV5-1 with TRBJ2-5; 7 nucleotides match TRBD2. Germline loops: CDR1 SGHRS, CDR2 YFSETQ. The CDR3 is 14 residues long. With 7 bases clipped from V and 1 base from J, the junction kept 7 bases outside the gene matches. The CDR3 loop reads CASAGGGTQETQYF. The CDR3 DNA reads as TGCGCCAGCGCTGGGGGGGGGACCCAAGAGACCCAGTACTTC. Full variable domain (missing parts from reference TRBV5-1 and TRBJ2-5): KAGVTQTPRYLIKTRGQQVTLSCSPISGHRSVSWYQQTPGQGLQFLFEYFSETQRNKGNFPGRFSGRQFSNSRSEMNVSTLELGDSALYLCASAGGGTQETQYFGPGTRLLVL.

This clone was seen just once. This chain joins TRBV10-3 and TRBJ1-1; 7 bases align to TRBD1. V dropped 2 bases and J dropped 7; count of bases not matched to a gene: 7. The CDR3 consists of 14 residues. The germline V gene has CDR1 ENHRY and CDR2 SYGVKD. The CDR3 region is CAISERSGTDEAFF. The CDR3 DNA is TGTGCCATCAGTGAGAGGTCCGGGACAGATGAAGCTTTCTTT.

The chain has TRBV29-1 and TRBJ2-3, with 7 bases that match TRBD1. The ends lost 3 bases at V and 4 bases at J; junction bases unmatched: 4. CDR1 and CDR2 from the germline V gene are SQVTM and ANQGSEA. The CDR3 is 13 residues long. DNA for the CDR3: TGCAGCGTTGACCGGACAGGAGCAGATACGCAGTATTTT. Translating it yields CSVDRTGADTQYF.

V gene TRBV7-9 combines with J gene TRBJ1-4; D unresolved. The V end was cut by 3 bases, the J end by 5 bases, with 4 bases between. Germline lookup yields CDR1 SEHNR and CDR2 FQNEAQ (reference sequence). The CDR3 sequence is 12 residues long. The CDR3 loop reads CASSFRNEKLFF. The DNA for the CDR3 is TGTGCCAGCAGCTTCAGGAATGAAAAACTGTTTTTT.

V usage is TRBV24-1 and J usage is TRBJ2-2; D is uncertain. CDR3 size: 15 residues. The germline gives CDR1 KGHDR, CDR2 SFDVKD. The V and J ends lost 6 bases and 0 bases respectively, with 10 bases between them. CDR3: CATSLGHANTGELFF. DNA for the CDR3: TGTGCCACCAGTCTGGGCCACGCGAACACCGGGGAGCTGTTTTTT.